The T cell receptor beta chain under discussion was sequenced for a study of blood T cell repertoires in COVID-19. Overall study context: Samples came from the United States, Italy and Spain, spanning acute and convalescent COVID-19. Sample material is recorded as cDNA or gDNA derived from T cells, B-cell-depleted T cells, or PBMCs.

In the original processing: Scientists estimated how many nucleated cells there were by amplifying reference gene primers. The method was immunoSEQ multiplex PCR; TCRdb's version includes in-frame clones alone and lacks a portion of them. V and J calls and clone size come straight from that table; D and trimming were deduced from the DNA. Counted here are over 25,000 clones, about nine tenths occurring once; the ten biggest clones make up around an eighth. Germline CDR1 and CDR2: MDHEN and SYDVKM. The V end lost 6 bases, the J end lost 0 bases, and 15 bases lay between the germline ends. This CDR3 contains 16 residues.

The TCR sequence derives from a human donor in a cohort sampled during active COVID-19. The donor label of this sample is uncertain. The sequenced material came from peripheral blood. The chain carries TRBV28 and TRBJ1-5; D uncertain. The CDR3 reads CASRPDGGYSNQPQHF. The CDR3 DNA is TGTGCCAGCAGGCCCGACGGCGGTTATAGCAATCAGCCCCAGCATTTT. Full variable domain (rest looked up from reference TRBV28 and TRBJ1-5): DVKVTQSSRYLVKRTGEKVFLECVQDMDHENMFWYRQDPGLGLRLIYFSYDVKMKEKGDIPEGYSVSREKKERFSLILESASTNQTSMYLCASRPDGGYSNQPQHFGDGTRLSIL.